This TCR beta chain was sequenced for a study of blood T cells in healthy people across ages (dated by TCRdb to 2014 to 2015). About the study as a whole: In model experiments, template switching captured about one uniquely barcoded TCR beta cDNA molecule for every two T cells. Age-related changes in TCR beta repertoire diversity were measured in the study by deep sequencing normalized with unique cDNA molecular identifiers. Donors were grouped into four age groups: young (average roughly 16 years), middle-aged (roughly 38), aged (about 60) and long-lived (just over 80). To avoid experimental bias, donors of different ages were distributed randomly across sequencing lanes. Using the same blood draw, the study looked at two additional independent replicas of 1 million unique cDNA reads for two donors, one aged 18 to 30 and the other aged 80 or older. The paper's findings and limits, for the study overall: Donor CMV infection status was unknown, potentially confounding age-related changes in expanded clonotypes. Observed TCR beta diversity per million T cells fell roughly linearly with age, and a significant reduction was already apparent by age around 40. A strong correlation was found between observed TCR beta diversity and the percentage of naive T cells measured by flow cytometry. Conclusive comparison of naive and antigen-experienced compartments was prevented by the profiling of bulk unsorted PBMCs. Estimates of total diversity based on one million sequenced T cells were considered lower bounds and underestimates. The long-lived group showed more naive CD4+ T cells, fewer expanded clones and increased TCR diversity than the aged group, suggesting age selection.

To note about this clonotype: Its antigen has not been determined. There are no base qualities to consult, and no much larger clone falls within one base.

Library construction relied on 5' RACE. The sequencing machine was an Illumina HiSeq 2500. A second about 7 to 11 cycle PCR used a sample-barcoded 5' primer and a J-beta primer mix. A unique molecular identifier was introduced onto each TCR beta cDNA molecule by a template-switch 5' adaptor carrying 12 random nucleotides. At least 2.5 million CDR3-containing paired-end reads were obtained from each sample. All of the RNA was converted into first-strand cDNA using the Mint cDNA synthesis kit, with a TRBC-specific oligonucleotide serving as the primer. Following uracil-DNA glycosylase treatment, a first 18-cycle PCR with universal primers M1SS and BC2_uni_R was performed on all cDNA. Concerning the study's data processing: Each sample was normalized by randomly selecting 1 million high-quality reads, each carrying a distinct molecular identifier. Instead of being binned into consensus sequences, reads with shared molecular identifiers were discarded. MiTCR, set to a Q25 quality threshold and the strictest error-elimination algorithm, was used for CDR3 identification, clonotype clustering and error correction. A nonparametric unseen species model with Euler transformation was used to estimate a lower bound on total TCR beta diversity. The public reads were run again by TCRdb, first through fastp at Q25 and then through MiXCR, and only productive beta chains were kept. Rows are unified per CDR3 protein, each entry keeping the most common DNA and genes. TCRdb assigned the V and J calls; the authors' analysis was not used. Recorded for this sample are over 950,000 distinct CDR3 sequences; roughly 51% of them occurred a single time. Of the sample, about a fifth is held by the ten largest clones.

Systemically healthy Caucasian individuals from Russia, 35 to 50 in total and aged about 6 to 100 years, were included as donors. Roughly 11 milliliters of peripheral blood were drawn from each donor into EDTA-treated Vacutainer tubes. PBMCs were isolated by Ficoll-Paque density-gradient centrifugation, with at least 7 million obtained per sample. Total RNA was extracted from PBMCs with Trizol reagent, with at least 5 micrograms obtained per sample. Naive CD45RAhigh/CD27high T cell percentages were measured by flow cytometry on a PBMC aliquot from every donor. V loses 5 bases, J loses 2 bases, and the germline ends lie 10 bases apart. As encoded in the germline V gene, CDR1 is MNHNS while CDR2 is SASEGT. Spanning cysteine to phenylalanine, the CDR3 consists of 13 amino acids. Here the CDR3 DNA is all that survives: 39 bases in frame from base 1.

This TCR was recovered from a woman aged 55-70 years in good health. The V and J genes are TRBV6-1 and TRBJ2-7, with a weak D call of TRBD1 (5 bases match). Sequencing used blood. The CDR3 protein is CASSTDSPYEQYF. The base sequence is TGTGCCAGCAGTACTGACAGTCCCTACGAGCAGTACTTC.